This T cell receptor (beta chain) was profiled in a study of regulatory T cells in long-lasting Graves disease. In the study overall: For a period under 3 months, newly diagnosed Graves' patients had taken antithyroid drugs.

The CDR3 has 15 residues. Germline loops: CDR1 SEHNR, CDR2 FQNEAQ (reference sequence). With 8 bases clipped from V and 4 bases from J, the junction kept 12 bases outside the gene matches. To make TCR beta libraries, researchers used iRepertoire HTBI primers and Arm-PCR of CDR3 regions. Via MiXCR, TCRdb re-called the multiplex PCR reads, giving one row per CDR3 protein. The data hold 320,000 or so distinct CDR3 sequences, with 15% to 20% observed a single time. The sample's time point: newly diagnosed GD, antithyroid drugs for less than 3 months. Scientists built the TCR library using RNA that was extracted from PBMCs. This clonotype was counted only a few times.

This sample comprised peripheral blood mononuclear cells (PBMCs), obtained at new diagnosis, from a patient treated with antithyroid drugs. The chain has TRBV7-9 and TRBJ2-3, with TRBD2 matching over 7 bases. The receptor was derived from a female donor with Graves disease. CDR3 region: CASAWGGSLADTQYF. CDR3 nucleotide sequence: TGTGCCAGCGCCTGGGGAGGGTCTTTGGCAGATACGCAGTATTTT.